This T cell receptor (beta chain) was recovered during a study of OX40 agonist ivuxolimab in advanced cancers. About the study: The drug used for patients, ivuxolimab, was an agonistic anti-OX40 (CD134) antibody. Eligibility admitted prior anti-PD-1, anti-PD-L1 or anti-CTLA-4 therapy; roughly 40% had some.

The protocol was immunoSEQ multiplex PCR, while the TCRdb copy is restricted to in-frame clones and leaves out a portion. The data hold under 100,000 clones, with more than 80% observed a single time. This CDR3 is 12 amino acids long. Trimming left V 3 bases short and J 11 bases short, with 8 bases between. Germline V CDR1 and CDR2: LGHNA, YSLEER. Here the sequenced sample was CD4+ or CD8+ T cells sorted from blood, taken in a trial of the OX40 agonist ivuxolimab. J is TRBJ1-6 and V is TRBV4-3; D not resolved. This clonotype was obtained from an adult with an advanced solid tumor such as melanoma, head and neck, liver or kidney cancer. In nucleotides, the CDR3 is TGCGCCAGCAGCCAGTTTGGTCCACCCCTCCACTTT. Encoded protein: CASSQFGPPLHF.